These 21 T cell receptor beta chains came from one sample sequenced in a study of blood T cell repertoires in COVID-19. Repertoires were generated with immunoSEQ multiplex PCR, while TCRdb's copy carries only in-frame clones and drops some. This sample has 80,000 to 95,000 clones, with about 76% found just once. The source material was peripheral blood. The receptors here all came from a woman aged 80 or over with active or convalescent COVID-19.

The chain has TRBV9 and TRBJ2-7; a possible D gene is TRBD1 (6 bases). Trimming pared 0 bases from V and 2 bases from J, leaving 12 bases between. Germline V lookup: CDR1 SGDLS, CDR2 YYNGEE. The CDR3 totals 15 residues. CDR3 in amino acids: CASSVATGRPYEQYF. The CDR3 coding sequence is TGTGCCAGCAGCGTAGCAACAGGGCGGCCCTACGAGCAGTACTTC.

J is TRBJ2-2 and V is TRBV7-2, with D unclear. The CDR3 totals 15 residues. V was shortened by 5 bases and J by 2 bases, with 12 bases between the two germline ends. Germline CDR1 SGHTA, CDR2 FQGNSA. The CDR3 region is CASSPGQTNTGELFF. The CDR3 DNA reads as TGTGCCAGCAGCCCCGGTCAAACTAACACCGGGGAGCTGTTTTTT.

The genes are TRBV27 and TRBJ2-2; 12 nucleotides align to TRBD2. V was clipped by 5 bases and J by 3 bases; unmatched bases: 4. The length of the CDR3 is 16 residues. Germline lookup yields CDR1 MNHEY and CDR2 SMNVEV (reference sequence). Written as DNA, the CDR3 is TGTGCCAGCAGTCTGACTAGCGGGGGTTACACCGGGGAGCTGTTTTTT. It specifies CASSLTSGGYTGELFF.

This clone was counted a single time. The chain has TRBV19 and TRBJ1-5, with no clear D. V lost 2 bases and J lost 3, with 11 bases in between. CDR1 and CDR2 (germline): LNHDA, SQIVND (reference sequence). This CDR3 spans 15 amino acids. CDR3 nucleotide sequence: TGTGCCAGTAGTATACCAGACACCAACAATCAGCCCCAGCATTTT. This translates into CASSIPDTNNQPQHF.

The CDR3 sequence: CASSLGYRTDSNQPQHF. The CDR3 nucleotides are TGTGCCAGCAGCTTAGGGTATCGGACAGATAGCAATCAGCCCCAGCATTTT. The chain recombines TRBV7-2 with TRBJ1-5; possibly TRBD1 for D (6 bases). The V gene lost 1 base and the J gene lost 0 bases, with 13 bases spanning the gap. Germline V gene lookup returns CDR1 SGHTA and CDR2 FQGNSA. This CDR3 comprises 17 residues. Drawing the rest from reference TRBV7-2 and TRBJ1-5, the complete variable domain is GAGVSQSPSNKVTEKGKDVELRCDPISGHTALYWYRQSLGQGLEFLIYFQGNSAPDKSGLPSDRFSAERTGGSVSTLTIQRTQQEDSAVYLCASSLGYRTDSNQPQHFGDGTRLSIL.

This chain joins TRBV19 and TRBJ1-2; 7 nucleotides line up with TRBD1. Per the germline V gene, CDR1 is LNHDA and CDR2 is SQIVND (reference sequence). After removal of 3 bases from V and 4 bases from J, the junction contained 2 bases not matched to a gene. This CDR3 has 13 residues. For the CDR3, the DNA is TGTGCCAGTAGTATCGCAGGGGGCTATGGCTACACCTTC. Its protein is CASSIAGGYGYTF.

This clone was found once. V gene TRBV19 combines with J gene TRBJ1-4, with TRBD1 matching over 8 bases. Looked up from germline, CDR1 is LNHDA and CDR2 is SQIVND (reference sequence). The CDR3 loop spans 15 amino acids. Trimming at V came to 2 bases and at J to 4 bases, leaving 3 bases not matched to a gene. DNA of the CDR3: TGTGCCAGTAGTATACAGGGGGCCGGTAATGAAAAACTGTTTTTT. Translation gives CASSIQGAGNEKLFF.

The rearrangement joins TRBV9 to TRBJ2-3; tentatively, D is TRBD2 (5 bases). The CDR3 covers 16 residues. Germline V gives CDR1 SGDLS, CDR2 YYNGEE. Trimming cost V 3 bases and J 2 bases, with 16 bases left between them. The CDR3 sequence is CASSAGLLGNTDTQYF. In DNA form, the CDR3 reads TGTGCCAGCAGCGCCGGACTGCTCGGGAACACAGATACGCAGTATTTT.

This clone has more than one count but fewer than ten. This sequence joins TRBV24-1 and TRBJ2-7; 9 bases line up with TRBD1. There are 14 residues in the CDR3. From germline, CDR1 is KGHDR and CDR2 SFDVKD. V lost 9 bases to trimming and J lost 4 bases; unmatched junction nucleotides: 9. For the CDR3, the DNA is TGTGCCACCGCAAGCCGGGACAGGGCATACGAGCAGTACTTC. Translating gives CATASRDRAYEQYF.

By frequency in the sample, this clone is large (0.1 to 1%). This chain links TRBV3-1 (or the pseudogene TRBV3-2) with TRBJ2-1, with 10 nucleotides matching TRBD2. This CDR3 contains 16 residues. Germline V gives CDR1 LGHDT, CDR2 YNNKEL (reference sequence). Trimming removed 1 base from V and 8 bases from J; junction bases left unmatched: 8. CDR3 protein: CASSQVSGGAGDEQFF. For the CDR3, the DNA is TGTGCCAGCAGCCAAGTGAGCGGGGGGGCTGGTGATGAGCAGTTCTTC.

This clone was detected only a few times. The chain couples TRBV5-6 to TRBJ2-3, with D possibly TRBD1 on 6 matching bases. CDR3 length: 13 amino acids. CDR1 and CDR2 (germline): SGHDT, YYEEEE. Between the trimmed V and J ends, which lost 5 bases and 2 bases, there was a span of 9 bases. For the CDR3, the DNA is TGTGCCAGCAGGGCAGGGGTCACAGATACGCAGTATTTT. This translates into CASRAGVTDTQYF. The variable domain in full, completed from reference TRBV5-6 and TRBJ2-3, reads DAGVTQSPTHLIKTRGQQVTLRCSPKSGHDTVSWYQQALGQGPQFIFQYYEEEERQRGNFPDRFSGHQFPNYSSELNVNALLLGDSALYLCASRAGVTDTQYFGPGTRLTVL.

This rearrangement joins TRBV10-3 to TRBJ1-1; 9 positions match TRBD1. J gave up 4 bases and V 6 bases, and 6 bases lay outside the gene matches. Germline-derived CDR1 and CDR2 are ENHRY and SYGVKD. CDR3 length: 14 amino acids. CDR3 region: CAISTTQGATEAFF. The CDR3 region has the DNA TGTGCCATCAGCACAACACAGGGGGCCACTGAAGCTTTCTTT.

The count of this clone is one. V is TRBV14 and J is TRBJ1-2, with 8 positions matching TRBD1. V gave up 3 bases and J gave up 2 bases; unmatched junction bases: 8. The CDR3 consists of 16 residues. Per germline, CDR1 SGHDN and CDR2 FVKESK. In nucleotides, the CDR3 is TGTGCCAGCAGCCACACACGGACAGGGAGGAACTATGGCTACACCTTC. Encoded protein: CASSHTRTGRNYGYTF.

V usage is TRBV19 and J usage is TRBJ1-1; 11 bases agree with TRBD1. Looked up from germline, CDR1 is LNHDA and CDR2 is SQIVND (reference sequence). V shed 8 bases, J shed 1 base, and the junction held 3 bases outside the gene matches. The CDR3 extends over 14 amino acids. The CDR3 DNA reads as TGTGCCAGTGGGACAGGGGGAAGGAACACTGAAGCTTTCTTT. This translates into CASGTGGRNTEAFF.

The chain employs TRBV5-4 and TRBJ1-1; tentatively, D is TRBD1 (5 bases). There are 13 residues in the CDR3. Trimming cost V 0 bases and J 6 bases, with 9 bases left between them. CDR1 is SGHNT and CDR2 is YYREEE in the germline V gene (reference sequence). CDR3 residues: CASSLEQASEAFF. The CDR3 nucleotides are TGTGCCAGCAGCTTGGAACAGGCATCTGAAGCTTTCTTT.

The CDR3 nucleotides read TGTGCCAGCAGCTTAGATCTAGAGACAGGGGAGGCTTTCTTT. It is translated as CASSLDLETGEAFF. V and J are TRBV11-2 and TRBJ1-1, with 8 bases lining up with TRBD1. Trimming cost V 0 bases and J 11 bases; bases outside gene matches: 8. The CDR3 sequence is 14 residues long. The V gene's germline CDR1 is SGHAT and CDR2 FQNNGV. Variable domain in full (rest from reference TRBV11-2 and TRBJ1-1): EAGVAQSPRYKIIEKRQSVAFWCNPISGHATLYWYQQILGQGPKLLIQFQNNGVVDDSQLPKDRFSAERLKGVDSTLKIQPAKLEDSAVYLCASSLDLETGEAFFGQGTRLTVV.

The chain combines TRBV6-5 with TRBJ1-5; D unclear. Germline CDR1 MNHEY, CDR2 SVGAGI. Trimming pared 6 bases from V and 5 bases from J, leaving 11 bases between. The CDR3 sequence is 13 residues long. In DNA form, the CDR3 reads TGTGCCAGCAGCCCCTCTTCCGATCAGCCCCAGCATTTT. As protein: CASSPSSDQPQHF.

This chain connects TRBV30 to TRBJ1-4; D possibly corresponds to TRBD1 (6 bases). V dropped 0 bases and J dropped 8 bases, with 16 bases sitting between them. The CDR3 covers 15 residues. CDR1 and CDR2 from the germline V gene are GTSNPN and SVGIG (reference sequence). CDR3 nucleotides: TGTGCCTGGAGTGTATTCAGGGGCACCGGGGAAAAACTGTTTTTT. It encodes CAWSVFRGTGEKLFF.

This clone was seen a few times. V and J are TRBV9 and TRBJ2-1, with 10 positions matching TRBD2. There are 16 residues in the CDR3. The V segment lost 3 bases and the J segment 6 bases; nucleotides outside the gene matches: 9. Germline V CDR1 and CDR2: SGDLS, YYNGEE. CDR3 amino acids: CASSAYSGGVFNEQFF. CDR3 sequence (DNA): TGTGCCAGCAGCGCGTACAGCGGGGGGGTCTTCAATGAGCAGTTCTTC. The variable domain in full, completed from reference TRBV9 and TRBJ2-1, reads DSGVTQTPKHLITATGQRVTLRCSPRSGDLSVYWYQQSLDQGLQFLIQYYNGEERAKGNILERFSAQQFPDLHSELNLSSLELGDSALYFCASSAYSGGVFNEQFFGPGTRLTVL.

CDR3 loop: CATSTGTQETQYF. Written as DNA, the CDR3 is TGTGCCACTTCGACAGGCACCCAAGAGACCCAGTACTTC. The chain links TRBV19 to TRBJ2-5, with a tentative D call TRBD1 (6 bases). The CDR3 totals 13 residues. Germline V lookup: CDR1 LNHDA, CDR2 SQIVND (reference sequence). Trimming shortened V by 10 bases and J by 1 base, and 13 bases separated the two germline ends.

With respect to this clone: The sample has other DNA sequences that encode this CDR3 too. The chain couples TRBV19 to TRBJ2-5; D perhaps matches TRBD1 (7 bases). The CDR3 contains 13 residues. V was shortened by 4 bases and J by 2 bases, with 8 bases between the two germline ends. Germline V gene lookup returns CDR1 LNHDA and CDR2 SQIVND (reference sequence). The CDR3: CASSTGGQETQYF. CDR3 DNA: TGTGCCAGTAGTACAGGGGGGCAAGAGACCCAGTACTTC. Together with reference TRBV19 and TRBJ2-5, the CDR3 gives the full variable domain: DGGITQSPKYLFRKEGQNVTLSCEQNLNHDAMYWYRQDPGQGLRLIYYSQIVNDFQKGDIAEGYSVSREKKESFPLTVTSAQKNPTAFYLCASSTGGQETQYFGPGTRLLVL.